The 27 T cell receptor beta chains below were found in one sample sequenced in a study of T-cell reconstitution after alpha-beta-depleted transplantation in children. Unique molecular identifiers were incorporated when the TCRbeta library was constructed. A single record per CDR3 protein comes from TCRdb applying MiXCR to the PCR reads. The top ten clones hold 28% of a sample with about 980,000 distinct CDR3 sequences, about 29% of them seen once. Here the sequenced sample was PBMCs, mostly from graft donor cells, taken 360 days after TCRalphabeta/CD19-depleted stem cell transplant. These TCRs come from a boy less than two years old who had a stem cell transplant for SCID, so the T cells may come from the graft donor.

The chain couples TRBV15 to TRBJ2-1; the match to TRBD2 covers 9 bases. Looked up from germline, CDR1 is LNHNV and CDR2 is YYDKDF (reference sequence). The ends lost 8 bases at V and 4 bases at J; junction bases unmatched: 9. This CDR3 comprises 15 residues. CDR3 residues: CATVLAGANYNEQFF. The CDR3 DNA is TGTGCCACCGTGTTAGCGGGGGCAAATTACAATGAGCAGTTCTTC.

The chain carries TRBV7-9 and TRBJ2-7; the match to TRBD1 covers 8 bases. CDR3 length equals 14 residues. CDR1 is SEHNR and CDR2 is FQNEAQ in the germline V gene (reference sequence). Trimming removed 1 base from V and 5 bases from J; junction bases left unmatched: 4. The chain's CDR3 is CASSLEVRGHEQYF. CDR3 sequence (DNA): TGTGCCAGCAGCTTAGAGGTCAGGGGGCACGAGCAGTACTTC.

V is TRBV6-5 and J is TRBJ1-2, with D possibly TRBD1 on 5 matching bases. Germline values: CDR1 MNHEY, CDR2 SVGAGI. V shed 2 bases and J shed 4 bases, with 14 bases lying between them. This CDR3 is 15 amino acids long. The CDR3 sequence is CASSYGEGFVYGYTF. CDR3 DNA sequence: TGTGCCAGCAGTTACGGGGAGGGGTTTGTCTATGGCTACACCTTC.

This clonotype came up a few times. The CDR3 DNA is TGCGCCAGCAGCCCTAGCAGCGGGGGGATTTACGAGCAGTACTTC. Translating gives CASSPSSGGIYEQYF. This sequence joins TRBV5-1 and TRBJ2-7; 9 bases map to TRBD2. Germline lookup yields CDR1 SGHRS and CDR2 YFSETQ. The CDR3 runs to 15 residues. The trim removed 4 bases at V and 4 bases at J, leaving 9 bases unmatched.

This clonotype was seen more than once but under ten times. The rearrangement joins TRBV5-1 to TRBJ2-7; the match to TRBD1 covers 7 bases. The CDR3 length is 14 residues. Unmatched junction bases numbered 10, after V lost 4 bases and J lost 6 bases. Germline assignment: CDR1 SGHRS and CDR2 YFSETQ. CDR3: CASSPLQGTGEQYF. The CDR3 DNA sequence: TGCGCCAGCAGCCCCCTACAGGGGACGGGCGAGCAGTACTTC.

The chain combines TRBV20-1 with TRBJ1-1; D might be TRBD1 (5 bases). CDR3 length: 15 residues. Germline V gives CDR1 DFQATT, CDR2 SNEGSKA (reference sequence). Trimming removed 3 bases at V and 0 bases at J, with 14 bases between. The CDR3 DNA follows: TGCAGTGCTAGGTGGGGCACCCGGATGAACACTGAAGCTTTCTTT. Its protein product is CSARWGTRMNTEAFF.

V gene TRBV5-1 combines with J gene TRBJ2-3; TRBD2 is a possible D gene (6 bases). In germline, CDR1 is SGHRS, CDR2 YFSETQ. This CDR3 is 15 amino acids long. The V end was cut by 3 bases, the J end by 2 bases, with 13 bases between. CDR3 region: CASSWRGQPTDTQYF. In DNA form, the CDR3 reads TGCGCCAGCAGCTGGAGGGGCCAACCCACAGATACGCAGTATTTT.

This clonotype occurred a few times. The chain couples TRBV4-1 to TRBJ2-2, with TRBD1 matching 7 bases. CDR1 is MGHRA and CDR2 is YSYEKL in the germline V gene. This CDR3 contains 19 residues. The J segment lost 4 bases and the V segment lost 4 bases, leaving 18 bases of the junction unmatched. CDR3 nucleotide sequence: TGCGCCAGCAGCCTCAACCGATTCTCACAGGGGAAGGGCACCGGGGAGCTGTTTTTT. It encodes CASSLNRFSQGKGTGELFF.

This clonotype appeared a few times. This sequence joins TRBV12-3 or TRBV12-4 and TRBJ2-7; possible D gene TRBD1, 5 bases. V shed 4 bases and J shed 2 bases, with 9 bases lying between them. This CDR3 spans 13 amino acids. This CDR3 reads CASSSVTAYEQYF. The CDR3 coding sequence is TGTGCCAGCAGTTCAGTGACAGCCTACGAGCAGTACTTC.

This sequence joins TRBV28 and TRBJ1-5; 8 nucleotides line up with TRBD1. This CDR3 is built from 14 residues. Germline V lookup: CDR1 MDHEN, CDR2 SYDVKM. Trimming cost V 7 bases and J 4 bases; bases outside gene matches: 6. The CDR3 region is CASIPGQVNQPQHF. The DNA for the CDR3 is TGTGCCAGCATTCCGGGACAGGTGAATCAGCCCCAGCATTTT.

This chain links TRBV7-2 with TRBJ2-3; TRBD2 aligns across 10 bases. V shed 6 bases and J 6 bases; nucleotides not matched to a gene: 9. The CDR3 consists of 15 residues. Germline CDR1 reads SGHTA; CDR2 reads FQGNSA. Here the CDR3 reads CASSRSGGAYDTQYF. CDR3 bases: TGTGCCAGCAGTCGGAGCGGGGGGGCATACGATACGCAGTATTTT.

CDR3 sequence: CSAKVPSVTYNEQFF. CDR3 sequence (DNA): TGCAGTGCTAAAGTCCCTAGCGTGACCTACAATGAGCAGTTCTTC. This sequence joins TRBV20-1 and TRBJ2-1, with D perhaps TRBD2 (6 bases). This CDR3 is 15 amino acids long. Germline V gene sequence: CDR1 DFQATT, CDR2 SNEGSKA (reference sequence). V lost 4 bases to trimming and J lost 2 bases, with 15 bases between them.

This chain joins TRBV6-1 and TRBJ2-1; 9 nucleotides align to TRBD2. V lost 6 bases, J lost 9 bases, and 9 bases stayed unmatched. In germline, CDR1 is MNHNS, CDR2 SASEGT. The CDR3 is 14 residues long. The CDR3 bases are TGTGCCAGCAGGAGGACTAGCGTAGGTAGTGAGCAGTTCTTC. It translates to CASRRTSVGSEQFF.

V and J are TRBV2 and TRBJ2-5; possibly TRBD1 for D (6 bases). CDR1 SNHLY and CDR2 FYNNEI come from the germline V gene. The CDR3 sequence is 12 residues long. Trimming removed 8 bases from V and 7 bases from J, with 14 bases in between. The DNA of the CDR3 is TGTGCCAGCCGCCGGGACATAGGGACCCAGTACTTC. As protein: CASRRDIGTQYF.

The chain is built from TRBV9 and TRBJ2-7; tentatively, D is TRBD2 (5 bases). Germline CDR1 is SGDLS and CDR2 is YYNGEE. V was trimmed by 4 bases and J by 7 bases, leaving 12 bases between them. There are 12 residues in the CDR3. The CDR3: CASSRDTGEQYF. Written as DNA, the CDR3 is TGTGCCAGCAGCCGTGATACGGGAGAGCAGTACTTC.

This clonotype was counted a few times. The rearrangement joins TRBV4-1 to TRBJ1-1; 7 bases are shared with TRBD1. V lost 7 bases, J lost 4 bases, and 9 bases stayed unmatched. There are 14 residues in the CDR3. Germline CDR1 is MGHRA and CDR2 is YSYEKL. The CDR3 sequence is CASTTTGLGTEAFF. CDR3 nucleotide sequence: TGCGCCAGCACAACGACAGGGTTGGGCACTGAAGCTTTCTTT.

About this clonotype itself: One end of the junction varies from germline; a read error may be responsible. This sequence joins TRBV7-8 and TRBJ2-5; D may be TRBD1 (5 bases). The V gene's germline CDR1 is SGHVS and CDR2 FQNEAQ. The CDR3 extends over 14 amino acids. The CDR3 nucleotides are TGTGCCAGCAGTTTAGCCCCAGGGTTGGAGACCCAGTACTTC. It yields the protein CASSLAPGLETQYF. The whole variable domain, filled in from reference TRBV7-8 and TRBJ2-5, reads GAGVSQSPRYKVAKRGQDVALRCDPISGHVSLFWYQQALGQGPEFLTYFQNEAQLDKSGLPSDRFFAERPEGSVSTLKIQRTQQEDSAVYLCASSLAPGLETQYFGPGTRLLVL.

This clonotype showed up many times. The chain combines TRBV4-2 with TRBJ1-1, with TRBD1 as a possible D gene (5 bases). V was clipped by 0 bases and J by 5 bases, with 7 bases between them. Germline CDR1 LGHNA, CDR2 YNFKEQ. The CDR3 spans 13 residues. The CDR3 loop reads CASSQEGVTEAFF. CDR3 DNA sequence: TGTGCCAGCAGCCAAGAAGGGGTAACTGAAGCTTTCTTT.

CDR3: CASSTLSGFNYGYTF. The CDR3 DNA sequence: TGTGCCAGCAGCACCCTTTCGGGGTTCAACTATGGCTACACCTTC. The chain has TRBV7-9 and TRBJ1-2; D uncertain. This CDR3 comprises 15 residues. Looked up from germline, CDR1 is SEHNR and CDR2 is FQNEAQ (reference sequence). Trimming left V 5 bases short and J 2 bases short, with 15 bases between.

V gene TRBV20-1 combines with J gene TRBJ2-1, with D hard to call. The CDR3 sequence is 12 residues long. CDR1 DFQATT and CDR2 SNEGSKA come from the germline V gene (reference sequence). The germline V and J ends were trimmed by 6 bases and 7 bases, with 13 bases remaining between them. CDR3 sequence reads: CSAQDFGNEQFF. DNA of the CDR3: TGCAGTGCCCAGGATTTTGGGAATGAGCAGTTCTTC.

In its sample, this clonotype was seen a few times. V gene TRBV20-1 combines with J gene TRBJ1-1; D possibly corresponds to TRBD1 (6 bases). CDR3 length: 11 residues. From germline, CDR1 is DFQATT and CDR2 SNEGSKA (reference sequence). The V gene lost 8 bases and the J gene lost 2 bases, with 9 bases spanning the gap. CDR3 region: CSPDRNTEAFF. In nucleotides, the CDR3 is TGCAGTCCGGACAGAAACACTGAAGCTTTCTTT.

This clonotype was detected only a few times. CDR3 protein: CASATAWETQYF. The DNA for the CDR3 is TGTGCCAGCGCAACGGCATGGGAGACCCAGTACTTC. The genes are TRBV7-8 and TRBJ2-5, with D hard to call. The germline CDR1 and CDR2 sequences are SGHVS and FQNEAQ. Trimming pared 8 bases from V and 5 bases from J, leaving 12 bases between. This CDR3 contains 12 residues.

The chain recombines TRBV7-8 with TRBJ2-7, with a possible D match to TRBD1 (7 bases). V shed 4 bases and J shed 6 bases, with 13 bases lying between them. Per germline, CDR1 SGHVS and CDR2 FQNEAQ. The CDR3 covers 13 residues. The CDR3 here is CASSYGGQSEQYF. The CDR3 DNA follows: TGTGCCAGCAGCTACGGGGGACAGAGCGAGCAGTACTTC.

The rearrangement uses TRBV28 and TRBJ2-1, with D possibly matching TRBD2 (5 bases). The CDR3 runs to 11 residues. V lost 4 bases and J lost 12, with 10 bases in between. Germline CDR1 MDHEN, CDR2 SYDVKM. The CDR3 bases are TGTGCCAGCAGTTCTAGCCCGACGCAGTTCTTC. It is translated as CASSSSPTQFF.

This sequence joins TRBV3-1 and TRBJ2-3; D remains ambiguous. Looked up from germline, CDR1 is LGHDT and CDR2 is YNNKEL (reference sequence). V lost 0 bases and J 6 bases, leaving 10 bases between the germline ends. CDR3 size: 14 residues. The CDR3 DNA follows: TGTGCCAGCAGCCAAGATGGCCGGTTGGATACGCAGTATTTT. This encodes CASSQDGRLDTQYF.

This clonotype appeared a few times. CDR3 coding DNA: TGTGCCAGCAGCTTTGACAGGGTCGACTATGGCTACACCTTC. This codes for CASSFDRVDYGYTF. The chain links TRBV5-5 to TRBJ1-2; 7 bases are a match to TRBD1. The CDR3 totals 14 residues. V was clipped by 2 bases and J by 3 bases; unmatched bases: 4. Germline V CDR1 and CDR2: SGHKS, YYEKEE (reference sequence).

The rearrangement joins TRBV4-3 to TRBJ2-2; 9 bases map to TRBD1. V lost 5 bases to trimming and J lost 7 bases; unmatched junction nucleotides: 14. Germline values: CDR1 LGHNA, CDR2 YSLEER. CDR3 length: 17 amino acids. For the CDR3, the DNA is TGCGCCAGCAGCTCACGATATGAGGACAGGGGATACGGGGAGCTGTTTTTT. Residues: CASSSRYEDRGYGELFF.